This T cell receptor beta chain emerged from a study of T cell repertoires in cytomegalovirus infection. Study-wide background: Recently described HLA-C-restricted plus well-studied HLA-B-restricted CMV epitopes were used. Indications came from public TCR beta signatures; they pointed to CMV infection and to a matching HLA type.

Study-level results: HLA-C-restricted TCR beta clonotypes specific for CMV led the ex vivo response. Accumulated public TCR beta family frequency recognized individuals carrying CMV together with the relevant HLA.

Germline CDR1 reads SEHNR; CDR2 reads FQNEAQ (reference sequence). Trimming cost V 5 bases and J 8 bases; bases outside gene matches: 13. This CDR3 spans 17 amino acids. MiXCR, run by TCRdb on the reads, gives a single entry per CDR3 protein. The sample records fewer than 1,000,000 distinct CDR3 sequences, around a third being singletons. This clonotype was counted between two and nine times. Its target is unknown. Sequences were derived from cultured CD8+ T cells from PBMCs, sampled from culture after CMV antigen stimulation. The chain recombines TRBV7-9 with TRBJ1-4; 11 nucleotides match TRBD1. This TCR was recovered from a human donor in good health (CMV status not recorded). Some clones in this sample may be carry-over from other donors' samples. Written as DNA, the CDR3 is TGTGCCAGCAGCCCGGGACAGGGGGGCATTCGAGAAGAAAAACTGTTTTTT. Its translation is CASSPGQGGIREEKLFF.